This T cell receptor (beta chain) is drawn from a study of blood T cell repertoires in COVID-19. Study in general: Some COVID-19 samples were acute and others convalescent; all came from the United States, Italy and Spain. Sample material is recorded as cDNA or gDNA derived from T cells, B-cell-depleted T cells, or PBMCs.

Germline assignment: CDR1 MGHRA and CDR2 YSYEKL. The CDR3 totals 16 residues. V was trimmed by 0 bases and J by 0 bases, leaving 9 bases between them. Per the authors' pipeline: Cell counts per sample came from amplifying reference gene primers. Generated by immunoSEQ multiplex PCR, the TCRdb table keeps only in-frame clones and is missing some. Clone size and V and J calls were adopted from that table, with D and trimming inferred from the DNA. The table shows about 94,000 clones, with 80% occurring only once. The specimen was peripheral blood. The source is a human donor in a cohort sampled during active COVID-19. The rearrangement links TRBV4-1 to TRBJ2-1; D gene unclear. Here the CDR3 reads CASSQESAVSYNEQFF. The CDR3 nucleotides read TGCGCCAGCAGCCAAGAGTCCGCGGTCTCCTACAATGAGCAGTTCTTC.